A single sample gave rise to the 23 T cell receptor beta chains below, sequenced in a study of glioma-infiltrating T cells after dendritic cell vaccination. Time point described: after dendritic cell vaccination, including at tumor progression/relapse. Assay: immunoSEQ multiplex PCR; the TCRdb copy retains only in-frame clones and omits some. Of roughly 85,000 clones listed, less than 85% are singletons. This material consisted of blood, taken after dendritic cell vaccination. Every receptor here comes from a human donor with glioblastoma.

The chain has TRBV5-1 and TRBJ2-7, with TRBD1 matching over 9 bases. The J segment lost 2 bases and the V segment lost 4 bases, leaving 7 bases of the junction unmatched. CDR1 is SGHRS and CDR2 is YFSETQ in the germline V gene. CDR3 size: 15 residues. CDR3 in amino acids: CASSPRDRAPYEQYF. CDR3 DNA: TGCGCCAGCAGCCCCCGGGACAGGGCGCCCTACGAGCAGTACTTC. Based on the CDR3 plus reference TRBV5-1 and TRBJ2-7, the full variable domain is KAGVTQTPRYLIKTRGQQVTLSCSPISGHRSVSWYQQTPGQGLQFLFEYFSETQRNKGNFPGRFSGRQFSNSRSEMNVSTLELGDSALYLCASSPRDRAPYEQYFGPGTRLTVT.

The chain couples TRBV27 to TRBJ2-2, with D possibly TRBD2 on 5 matching bases. This CDR3 spans 17 amino acids. In germline, CDR1 is MNHEY, CDR2 SMNVEV (reference sequence). V lost 5 bases, J lost 9 bases, and 25 bases lay in between. The CDR3 loop reads CASSNPLGPGKGRELFF. DNA for the CDR3: TGTGCCAGCAGTAACCCCCTTGGACCGGGGAAGGGCCGGGAGCTGTTTTTT.

The chain couples TRBV4-1 to TRBJ2-6; TRBD1 might be the D (6 bases). V dropped 3 bases and J dropped 1 base, with 13 bases sitting between them. From germline, CDR1 is MGHRA and CDR2 YSYEKL. The CDR3 runs 17 residues. This CDR3 is CASSQSEGVSGANVLTF. The CDR3, as DNA: TGCGCCAGCAGCCAGTCCGAGGGGGTGTCTGGGGCCAACGTCCTGACTTTC.

This clone was counted only a few times. The rearrangement uses TRBV7-6 and TRBJ2-7, with TRBD2 matching 8 bases. The V segment lost 4 bases and the J segment 4 bases; nucleotides outside the gene matches: 9. The CDR3 is made up of 15 amino acids. The germline CDR1 and CDR2 sequences are SGHVS and FNYEAQ. CDR3 in amino acids: CASSSSFGGAYEQYF. The CDR3 DNA reads TGTGCCAGCAGCTCCAGCTTCGGGGGGGCTTACGAGCAGTACTTC. Variable domain in full (rest from reference TRBV7-6 and TRBJ2-7): GAGVSQSPRYKVTKRGQDVALRCDPISGHVSLYWYRQALGQGPEFLTYFNYEAQQDKSGLPNDRFSAERPEGSISTLTIQRTEQRDSAMYRCASSSSFGGAYEQYFGPGTRLTVT.

The J gene is TRBJ2-3, the V gene TRBV27; 8 bases map to TRBD1. The CDR3 length is 15 residues. Germline V gene lookup returns CDR1 MNHEY and CDR2 SMNVEV (reference sequence). V gave up 3 bases and J gave up 2 bases; unmatched junction bases: 4. CDR3 DNA sequence: TGTGCCAGCAGTTTGGGTCAGGGGGCCACAGATACGCAGTATTTT. It is translated as CASSLGQGATDTQYF.

The rearrangement uses TRBV5-6 and TRBJ2-1; D might be TRBD1 (6 bases). The germline V gene encodes CDR1 SGHDT and CDR2 YYEEEE. V lost 4 bases to trimming and J lost 0 bases, with 11 bases between them. CDR3 length equals 15 residues. The chain's CDR3 is CASSTWTVSYNEQFF. The CDR3, as DNA: TGTGCCAGCAGCACCTGGACAGTCTCCTACAATGAGCAGTTCTTC. Using reference TRBV5-6 and TRBJ2-1 for the parts outside the CDR3, the full variable domain is DAGVTQSPTHLIKTRGQQVTLRCSPKSGHDTVSWYQQALGQGPQFIFQYYEEEERQRGNFPDRFSGHQFPNYSSELNVNALLLGDSALYLCASSTWTVSYNEQFFGPGTRLTVL.

The chain carries TRBV6-5 and TRBJ2-2, with D perhaps TRBD2 (6 bases). The V gene lost 1 base and the J gene lost 0 bases, with 9 bases spanning the gap. Germline V CDR1 and CDR2: MNHEY, SVGAGI. The CDR3 is 16 amino acids. CDR3 nucleotide sequence: TGTGCCAGCAGTTACTGGGGGGATCCGAACACCGGGGAGCTGTTTTTT. Amino acids: CASSYWGDPNTGELFF.

This chain connects TRBV5-1 to TRBJ2-1, with 8 bases lining up with TRBD2. V shed 5 bases, J shed 9 bases, and the junction held 7 bases outside the gene matches. In germline, CDR1 is SGHRS, CDR2 YFSETQ. This CDR3 contains 13 residues. CDR3 amino acids: CASRPGLAPEQFF. CDR3 nucleotides: TGCGCCAGCAGACCCGGACTAGCACCTGAGCAGTTCTTC.

This rearrangement joins TRBV7-2 to TRBJ1-5; D is undetermined. Germline CDR1 reads SGHTA; CDR2 reads FQGNSA. V gave up 5 bases and J gave up 5 bases, with 13 bases separating them. The CDR3 totals 14 residues. The CDR3 is CASSPSGMDQPQHF. The CDR3 region has the DNA TGTGCCAGCAGCCCGTCGGGGATGGATCAGCCCCAGCATTTT.

This chain joins TRBV5-4 and TRBJ2-3, with 11 bases that match TRBD1. V dropped 6 bases and J dropped 2; count of bases not matched to a gene: 2. Germline assignment: CDR1 SGHNT and CDR2 YYREEE (reference sequence). This CDR3 comprises 14 residues. The CDR3 region is CASKGQGVTDTQYF. The CDR3 nucleotides read TGTGCCAGCAAGGGACAGGGGGTCACAGATACGCAGTATTTT. The variable domain in full, completed from reference TRBV5-4 and TRBJ2-3, reads ETGVTQSPTHLIKTRGQQVTLRCSSQSGHNTVSWYQQALGQGPQFIFQYYREEENGRGNFPPRFSGLQFPNYSSELNVNALELDDSALYLCASKGQGVTDTQYFGPGTRLTVL.

The chain recombines TRBV7-2 with TRBJ2-3; TRBD2 matches 8 bases. V lost 6 bases, J lost 5 bases, and 7 bases stayed unmatched. The CDR3 totals 14 residues. CDR1 is SGHTA and CDR2 is FQGNSA in the germline V gene. CDR3 residues: CASRRTGGGDTQYF. CDR3 coding DNA: TGTGCCAGCAGACGGACCGGGGGGGGAGATACGCAGTATTTT.

The chain joins TRBV19 to TRBJ1-4, with TRBD1 identical over 7 bases. The V segment lost 6 bases and the J segment 5 bases; nucleotides outside the gene matches: 9. The CDR3 sequence is 15 residues long. Per germline, CDR1 LNHDA and CDR2 SQIVND (reference sequence). CDR3 DNA: TGTGCCAGTAGCTCCCGGGACAGCCGGAATGAAAAACTGTTTTTT. Translating gives CASSSRDSRNEKLFF.

This clone was recorded many times. The chain uses TRBV28 and TRBJ2-5; 8 bases align to TRBD2. Germline values: CDR1 MDHEN, CDR2 SYDVKM. This CDR3 contains 17 residues. V lost 2 bases, J lost 0 bases, and 8 bases stayed unmatched. The CDR3 region has the DNA TGTGCCAGCAGTTTACGAGGGCGGGGGGCCTACCAAGAGACCCAGTACTTC. It yields the protein CASSLRGRGAYQETQYF.

The chain recombines TRBV27 with TRBJ1-2, with D perhaps matching TRBD1 (6 bases). This CDR3 region has 15 residues. The V gene lost 3 bases and the J gene lost 3 bases, with 14 bases spanning the gap. Germline V lookup: CDR1 MNHEY, CDR2 SMNVEV (reference sequence). CDR3 region: CASSFVTGKDYGYTF. For the CDR3, the DNA is TGTGCCAGCAGTTTCGTTACAGGGAAGGACTATGGCTACACCTTC.

In DNA form, the CDR3 reads TGTGCCAGCAGCGTTAACAGGGGGTACGGAAACACCATATATTTT. Its translation: CASSVNRGYGNTIYF. The chain joins TRBV7-2 to TRBJ1-3; TRBD1 agrees at 8 bases. In germline, CDR1 is SGHTA, CDR2 FQGNSA. Losses at the gene ends were 5 bases for V and 4 bases for J; bases not matched to a gene: 7. The CDR3 runs 15 residues.

The chain carries TRBV1 and TRBJ2-1; the DNA was not used to check the table's D call, TRBD2. TRBV1 is recorded as a pseudogene. The CDR3 is 16 amino acids. CDR3 nucleotides: TGCACCAGCAGCCAAGATTTTAGCGGGGGTCGAAATGAGCAGTTCTTC. Encoded protein: CTSSQDFSGGRNEQFF.

The rearrangement uses TRBV28 and TRBJ2-7; 11 nucleotides match TRBD2. V was clipped by 5 bases and J by 2 bases; unmatched bases: 5. There are 15 residues in the CDR3. Germline V CDR1 and CDR2: MDHEN, SYDVKM. DNA for the CDR3: TGTGCCAGCAGTAAGGGACTAGCGGCTACCTACGAGCAGTACTTC. Its protein is CASSKGLAATYEQYF.

This chain joins TRBV7-8 and TRBJ1-4, with TRBD1 as a possible D gene (6 bases). The CDR3 totals 15 residues. V lost 5 bases to trimming and J lost 7 bases, with 17 bases between them. Germline CDR1 is SGHVS and CDR2 is FQNEAQ. The CDR3 sequence is CASSRQAGAGEKLFF. CDR3 bases: TGTGCCAGCAGCCGTCAAGCGGGGGCGGGTGAAAAACTGTTTTTT.

This clone was observed a few times. The chain has TRBV5-3 and TRBJ2-5; TRBD2 matches 7 bases. TRBV5-3 is identified as an open reading frame with a role that is uncertain. J gave up 0 bases and V 4 bases, and 12 bases lay outside the gene matches. The CDR3 has 17 amino acids. The CDR3 region is CARSHTGTNNNQETQYF. CDR3 in DNA: TGTGCCAGAAGCCATACCGGGACTAACAACAACCAAGAGACCCAGTACTTC.

Notes on this clone: The sample holds other DNA sequences that translate to the same CDR3. The CDR3 DNA is TGTGCCAGCAGTGACAGGGTCTACGAGCAGTACTTC. It encodes CASSDRVYEQYF. This chain uses TRBV28 with TRBJ2-7; 7 bases are a match to TRBD1. Germline CDR1 is MDHEN and CDR2 is SYDVKM. The trim removed 5 bases at V and 3 bases at J, leaving 1 base unmatched. This CDR3 has 12 residues.

The genes are TRBV2 and TRBJ1-3, with D hard to call. The CDR3 is made up of 15 amino acids. The V end lost 6 bases, the J end lost 0 bases, and 12 bases lay between the germline ends. Looked up from germline, CDR1 is SNHLY and CDR2 is FYNNEI. The CDR3 sequence is CASRLAIRSGNTIYF. CDR3 coding DNA: TGTGCCAGCAGGCTCGCGATACGCTCTGGAAACACCATATATTTT.

The chain is built from TRBV10-3 and TRBJ2-5; D not certain. Germline V gives CDR1 ENHRY, CDR2 SYGVKD. This CDR3 contains 13 residues. The germline V and J ends were trimmed by 7 bases and 3 bases, with 12 bases remaining between them. CDR3 coding DNA: TGTGCCATCAAGGATCAGGTGGAAGAGACCCAGTACTTC. Translated: CAIKDQVEETQYF.

The chain uses TRBV6-1 and TRBJ2-7; TRBD1 agrees at 8 bases. V shed 0 bases and J 8 bases; nucleotides not matched to a gene: 9. Germline-derived CDR1 and CDR2 are MNHNS and SASEGT. The CDR3 spans 15 residues. The CDR3: CASSEAETGVHKQYF. The CDR3 region has the DNA TGTGCCAGCAGTGAAGCCGAGACAGGGGTGCATAAGCAGTACTTC.